Below are 8 T cell receptor beta chains sequenced from a single sample in a study of T cells in localized non-small cell lung cancer. Measured with immunoSEQ multiplex PCR; TCRdb has only the in-frame clones, and not every one. Of about 33,000 clones listed, approximately 91% are singletons. Source: PBMCs, taken before any cancer treatment. Receptor source: a man between 40 and 70 years old with stage II lung adenocarcinoma.

This clone was observed a single time. The chain is built from TRBV7-2 and TRBJ2-7; 10 nucleotides line up with TRBD2. The CDR3 length is 18 residues. V gave up 3 bases and J gave up 0 bases; unmatched junction bases: 11. The germline V gene encodes CDR1 SGHTA and CDR2 FQGNSA. The CDR3 protein is CASSFGLGLAGDSYEQYF. The CDR3 region has the DNA TGTGCCAGCAGCTTCGGGCTCGGCCTAGCGGGAGACTCCTACGAGCAGTACTTC.

The genes are TRBV10-1 and TRBJ2-7, with D uncertain. Germline values: CDR1 WNHNN, CDR2 SYGVQD (reference sequence). The CDR3 is 12 residues long. The V gene lost 5 bases and the J gene lost 0 bases, with 5 bases spanning the gap. CDR3 loop: CASSPNSYEQYF. The CDR3 nucleotides read TGCGCCAGCAGTCCTAACTCCTACGAGCAGTACTTC.

This chain connects TRBV5-1 to TRBJ1-4; D unresolved. The CDR3 spans 13 residues. Per the germline V gene, CDR1 is SGHRS and CDR2 is YFSETQ. Trimming took 1 base from V and 8 from J, leaving 9 bases between them. The CDR3 here is CASSLRGSEKLFF. The CDR3 DNA reads as TGCGCCAGCAGCTTGCGGGGTTCCGAAAAACTGTTTTTT.

This chain links TRBV5-1 with TRBJ1-2, with 9 nucleotides matching TRBD1. The CDR3 extends over 13 amino acids. In germline, CDR1 is SGHRS, CDR2 YFSETQ. The junction had 2 bases not matched to a gene; V was cut back by 4 bases and J by 4 bases. DNA of the CDR3: TGCGCCAGCAGCGGGACAGGGCGCTATGGCTACACCTTC. As protein: CASSGTGRYGYTF.

V gene TRBV7-8 combines with J gene TRBJ2-3, with 9 bases that match TRBD2. Trimming removed 5 bases from V and 7 bases from J; junction bases left unmatched: 22. The germline gives CDR1 SGHVS, CDR2 FQNEAQ. This CDR3 is built from 19 residues. Here the CDR3 DNA reads TGTGCCAGCAGCAACCGACAGGGCGGACTAGCGTATAGTAGTAATACGCAGTATTTT. It codes for CASSNRQGGLAYSSNTQYF. Based on the CDR3 plus reference TRBV7-8 and TRBJ2-3, the full variable domain is GAGVSQSPRYKVAKRGQDVALRCDPISGHVSLFWYQQALGQGPEFLTYFQNEAQLDKSGLPSDRFFAERPEGSVSTLKIQRTQQEDSAVYLCASSNRQGGLAYSSNTQYFGPGTRLTVL.

This chain joins TRBV6-1 and TRBJ2-7; 9 positions match TRBD1. This CDR3 has 12 residues. Germline loops: CDR1 MNHNS, CDR2 SASEGT. The V and J ends lost 8 bases and 3 bases, in that order; junction bases with no gene match: 2. CDR3 nucleotide sequence: TGTGCCAGCCGACAGGGGGGCTACGAGCAGTACTTC. Protein sequence: CASRQGGYEQYF.

The chain carries TRBV5-6 and TRBJ1-2, with TRBD1 as a possible D gene (5 bases). This CDR3 is 12 amino acids long. The V end lost 6 bases, the J end lost 4 bases, and 10 bases lay between the germline ends. Germline CDR1 reads SGHDT; CDR2 reads YYEEEE. Here the CDR3 reads CASTIQGYGYTF. The DNA for the CDR3 is TGTGCCAGCACCATTCAGGGCTATGGCTACACCTTC. The full variable domain, in which reference TRBV5-6 and TRBJ1-2 provide the parts outside the CDR3, is DAGVTQSPTHLIKTRGQQVTLRCSPKSGHDTVSWYQQALGQGPQFIFQYYEEEERQRGNFPDRFSGHQFPNYSSELNVNALLLGDSALYLCASTIQGYGYTFGSGTRLTVV.

V is TRBV5-4 and J is TRBJ2-5; 8 bases line up with TRBD1. CDR3 length: 14 amino acids. J lost 7 bases, V lost 0 bases, and 5 bases had no gene match. Germline CDR1 reads SGHNT; CDR2 reads YYREEE (reference sequence). CDR3 DNA sequence: TGTGCCAGCAGCTTGGCAGGGGGCGGCGGGACCCAGTACTTC. The encoded protein is CASSLAGGGGTQYF.